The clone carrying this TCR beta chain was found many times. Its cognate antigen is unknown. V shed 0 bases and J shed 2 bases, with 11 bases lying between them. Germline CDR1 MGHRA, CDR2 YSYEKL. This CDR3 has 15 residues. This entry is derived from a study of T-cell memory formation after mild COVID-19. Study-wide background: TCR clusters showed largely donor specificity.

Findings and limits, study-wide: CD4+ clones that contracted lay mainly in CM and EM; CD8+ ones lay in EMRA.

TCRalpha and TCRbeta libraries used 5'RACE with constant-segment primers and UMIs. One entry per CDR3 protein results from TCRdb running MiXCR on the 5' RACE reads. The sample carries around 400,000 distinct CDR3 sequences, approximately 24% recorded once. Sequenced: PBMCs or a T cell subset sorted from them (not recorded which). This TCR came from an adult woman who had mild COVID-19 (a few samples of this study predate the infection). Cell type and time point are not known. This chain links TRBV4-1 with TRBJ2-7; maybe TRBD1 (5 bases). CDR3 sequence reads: CASSQDPAGTYEQYF. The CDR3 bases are TGCGCCAGCAGCCAAGATCCGGCAGGGACCTACGAGCAGTACTTC.